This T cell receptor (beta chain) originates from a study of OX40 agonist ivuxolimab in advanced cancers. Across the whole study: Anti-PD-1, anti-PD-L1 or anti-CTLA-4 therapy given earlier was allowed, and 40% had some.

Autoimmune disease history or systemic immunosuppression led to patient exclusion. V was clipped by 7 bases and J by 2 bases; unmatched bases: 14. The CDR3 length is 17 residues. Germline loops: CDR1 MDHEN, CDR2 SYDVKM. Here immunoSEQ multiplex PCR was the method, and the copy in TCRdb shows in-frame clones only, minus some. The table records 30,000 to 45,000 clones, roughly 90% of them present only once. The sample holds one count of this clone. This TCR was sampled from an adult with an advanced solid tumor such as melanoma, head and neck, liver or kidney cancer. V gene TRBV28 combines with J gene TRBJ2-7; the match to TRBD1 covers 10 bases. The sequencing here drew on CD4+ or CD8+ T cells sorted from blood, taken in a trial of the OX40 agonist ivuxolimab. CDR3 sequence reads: CASTSLPGQGSTYEQYF. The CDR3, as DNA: TGTGCCAGCACCTCTCTTCCGGGACAGGGGTCTACCTACGAGCAGTACTTC.